This is a list of T cell receptor beta chains from one sample in a study of blood T cell repertoires in COVID-19. TCRdb's table, derived via immunoSEQ multiplex PCR, lists solely in-frame clones and lacks some. The sample has fewer than 350,000 clones; approximately 83% are singletons. Sequencing was done on a sample of PBMCs or T cells enriched from blood (not recorded which). The receptors come from a woman in her 40s with acute COVID-19. The CDR3 runs from the conserved cysteine through the conserved F or W. The D gene is left open where the match is weak. Some rows have no size entry. The others give once, few or many, or a class for an expanded clone.

TRBV19	NA	TRBJ1-3	NA	TGTGCCAGTAGTGAACAAGGGGTCGGAAACACCATATATTTT	CASSEQGVGNTIYF
TRBV27	NA	TRBJ1-2	TRBD1	TGTGCCAGCGGCTATCCCGGGACAGGGCGTTATGGCTACACCTTC	CASGYPGTGRYGYTF
TRBV20-1	NA	TRBJ1-2	TRBD1	TGCAGTGCTAGTACTCCCGACAGGGGGAACTATGGCTACACCTTC	CSASTPDRGNYGYTF
TRBV5-5	once	TRBJ2-7	TRBD2	TGTGCCAGCAGCCCTCAAGGACTAGCGGGAGCGGTTGAGCAGTACTTC	CASSPQGLAGAVEQYF
TRBV2	NA	TRBJ1-2	TRBD1	TGTGCCAGCAGTATGGGACAGCTAAACTATGGCTACACCTTC	CASSMGQLNYGYTF
TRBV7-9	many	TRBJ1-4	NA	TGTGCCAGCAGCCCCCCCAACAGCGGAGAAAAACTGTTTTTT	CASSPPNSGEKLFF
TRBV7-9	NA	TRBJ1-2	TRBD1	TGTGCCAGCACCTTAACAGGGGGCGGAGGCTACACCTTC	CASTLTGGGGYTF
TRBV10-1	NA	TRBJ2-2	TRBD1	TGCGCCAGCAGTGCGGACAGGGGGCCTAACACCGGGGAGCTGTTTTTT	CASSADRGPNTGELFF
TRBV19	once	TRBJ1-1	NA	TGTGCCAGTAGTAGCTGGGACACCTTGAACACTGAAGCTTTCTTT	CASSSWDTLNTEAFF
TRBV7-9	NA	TRBJ1-1	NA	TGTGCCAGCAGCTTGGACATTGCCACCGGTTTCTTT	CASSLDIATGFF